Listed below are T cell receptor beta chains from one sample, sequenced in a study of blood T cells in healthy people across ages. Using its own MiXCR run on the 5' RACE reads, TCRdb lists one record per CDR3 protein. The table includes about 2 million distinct CDR3 sequences, about 49% detected once. The sequencing sample was made of blood. The receptors originated from a woman aged 40 to 50 in good health. Each CDR3 is given with its conserved first and last residue. A D gene is named only where the DNA matches it firmly. For some rows the clone size is stated as once, few or many, or as a class when expanded; others skip it.

TRBV12-3/TRBV12-4	few	.	TRBJ1-2	TGTGCCAGCAGCCCCGAACTAGCTAACTATGGCTACACCTTC	CASSPELANYGYTF
TRBV6-1	.	.	TRBJ2-1	TGTGCCAGCAGTGTAGAGGCCGGAACCTACGATGAGCAGTTCTTC	CASSVEAGTYDEQFF
TRBV6-6	.	TRBD1	TRBJ1-5	TGTGCCAGCAGTTACCCTGGGACAGGCAATCAGCCCCAGCATTTT	CASSYPGTGNQPQHF
TRBV27	.	.	TRBJ2-7	TGTGCCAGCACCCAAGGAGGGGGAGGGGTTCGCGAGCAGTACTTC	CASTQGGGGVREQYF
TRBV9	.	.	TRBJ1-2	TGTGCCAGCAGCGTAGTCGACAGCTCTAACTATGGCTACACCTTC	CASSVVDSSNYGYTF
TRBV7-8	.	.	TRBJ2-5	TGTGCCAGCAGCGGAAGACGTCAGGGTGCAGAGACCCAGTACTTC	CASSGRRQGAETQYF
TRBV7-9	.	.	TRBJ1-4	TGTGCCAGCAGCGGGTCCGGGACGGGAGGTGAAAAACTGTTTTTT	CASSGSGTGGEKLFF
TRBV4-2	.	.	TRBJ2-7	TGTGCCAGCAGCCAAGACTTAGCGCCTTACTACGAGCAGTACTTC	CASSQDLAPYYEQYF
TRBV2	.	.	TRBJ1-1	TGTGCCAGCAACCTTAACAGGAACACTGAAGCTTTCTTT	CASNLNRNTEAFF
TRBV24-1	.	.	TRBJ2-3	TGTGCCACCAGTGAAGGGGACACCGGCACAGATACGCAGTATTTT	CATSEGDTGTDTQYF
TRBV11-2	few	.	TRBJ2-5	TGTGCCAGCGCTGGGGGTGGAGGGAACCAAGAGACCCAGTACTTC	CASAGGGGNQETQYF
TRBV21-1	.	.	TRBJ2-7	TGTGCCAGCAGCAAAGTTCCGTCGGAGACAGTCCTCGGGTGGGGCTACGAGCAGTACTTC	CASSKVPSETVLGWGYEQYF
TRBV28	.	TRBD1	TRBJ2-4	TGTGCCAGCAGTACATACAGAAGGGGACAGGGCCCCATTCAGTACTTC	CASSTYRRGQGPIQYF
TRBV11-1	.	TRBD2	TRBJ2-3	TGTGCCAGCACCCACATGTCGGCTAGCGGGGGGAAACGCACAGATACGCAGTATTTT	CASTHMSASGGKRTDTQYF
TRBV12-3/TRBV12-4	once	TRBD2	TRBJ2-1	TGTGCCAGCAGGCCTCGACTAGCCCAGGAGAATGGGCAGTTCTTC	CASRPRLAQENGQFF
TRBV20-1	.	.	TRBJ2-1	TGCAGTGTTGGGCGGAATGTCTACGAGCAGTTCTTC	CSVGRNVYEQFF
TRBV7-2	few	.	TRBJ2-1	TGTGCCAGCAGCTTAGGGCCCATTCGACAGCGTCCCAATGAGCAGTTCTTC	CASSLGPIRQRPNEQFF
TRBV6-2/TRBV6-3	.	TRBD2	TRBJ2-5	TGTGCCAGCAGCCGTGGACTAGCGGGGGGAATCGAGACCCAGTACTTC	CASSRGLAGGIETQYF
TRBV28	.	.	TRBJ1-2	TGTGCCAGCAGTTTTGGACAGCTCTATGGCTACACCTTC	CASSFGQLYGYTF
TRBV20-1	.	.	TRBJ2-5	TGCAGTGCTCCCGGGAACACAAAAGAGACCCAGTACTTC	CSAPGNTKETQYF
TRBV6-5	few	.	TRBJ1-2	TGTGCCACGCAAGTTGGTTGGGGAAGTGGAGGCTACACCTTC	CATQVGWGSGGYTF
TRBV6-2/TRBV6-3	.	.	TRBJ2-1	TGTGCCAGCAGTTACTCGAAAGTTTACAATGAGCAGTTCTTC	CASSYSKVYNEQFF
TRBV29-1	.	TRBD2	TRBJ2-3	TGCAGCGTGGGGGGGGATACAGATACGCAGTATTTT	CSVGGDTDTQYF
TRBV14	.	.	TRBJ1-2	TGTGCCAGCAGCCTCACAGGGAGGGCACGGGATGGCTACACCTTC	CASSLTGRARDGYTF
TRBV12-3/TRBV12-4	.	.	TRBJ1-4	TGTGCCAGCACTCCGGGGAAAAAACTGTTTTTT	CASTPGKKLFF
TRBV9	many	TRBD2	TRBJ2-7	TGTGCCAGCAGCGGGACTAGCGGGGGGAACCACGAGCAGTACTTC	CASSGTSGGNHEQYF
TRBV11-2	.	.	TRBJ1-4	TGTGCCAGCAGCTTAACTACGGATAATGAAAAACTGTTTTTT	CASSLTTDNEKLFF
TRBV20-1	.	.	TRBJ1-1	TGCAGTGCTCTTGGGGCGGGAACTGAAGCTTTCTTT	CSALGAGTEAFF
TRBV6-2/TRBV6-3	few	.	TRBJ1-1	TGTGCCAGCAGTTACTCCTCAAGGGGGGACACTGAAGCTTTCTTT	CASSYSSRGDTEAFF
TRBV10-3	.	.	TRBJ1-6	TGTGCCATCAGGCCGGAACAGGGTAGTTCACCCCTCCACTTT	CAIRPEQGSSPLHF
TRBV9	.	.	TRBJ2-6	TGTGCCAGCAGCTACCAGGGACGGGTCTCTGGGGCCAACGTCCTGACTTTC	CASSYQGRVSGANVLTF
TRBV29-1	.	.	TRBJ2-7	TGCAGCGTTGTCGGGCCTTCGTACGAGCAGTACTTC	CSVVGPSYEQYF
TRBV29-1	.	.	TRBJ2-7	TGCAGCGTTGAAGGTCGACCTTACGAGCAGTACTTC	CSVEGRPYEQYF
TRBV11-2	.	.	TRBJ2-5	TGTGCCAGCAGCTTCACTAGAACCGGGGGAGAGACCCAGTACTTC	CASSFTRTGGETQYF
TRBV20-1	.	TRBD1	TRBJ2-3	TGCAGTGCTAGGGGGACAGCCACAGATACGCAGTATTTT	CSARGTATDTQYF
TRBV4-2	.	TRBD1	TRBJ2-7	TGTGCCAGCAGTTCTGGACAGGGGGCGATAAACGAGCAGTACTTC	CASSSGQGAINEQYF
TRBV20-1	.	TRBD2	TRBJ2-1	TGCAGTGCTCCTGGCGGGGGGGCCAGTACGAAAACAATTGAGCAGTTCTTC	CSAPGGGASTKTIEQFF
TRBV4-3	.	TRBD1	TRBJ2-7	TGCGCCAGCAGCCATCTAGGGGACAGGGACTACGAGCAGTACTTC	CASSHLGDRDYEQYF
TRBV9	few	.	TRBJ2-7	TGTGCCAGCAGCGTCGGCGAGGGCCTCTCCTACGAGCAGTACTTC	CASSVGEGLSYEQYF
TRBV7-2	.	.	TRBJ2-5	TGTGCCAGCCGCCCGGGAGGGGGCTTAAAGACCCAGTACTTC	CASRPGGGLKTQYF
TRBV5-1	.	.	TRBJ1-2	TGCGCCAGCAGCCTGGCCCCAGGAAGGAATGGCTACACCTTC	CASSLAPGRNGYTF
TRBV6-5	few	.	TRBJ2-7	TGTGCCAGCAGCCAGCAGTCCTCCTACGAGCAGTACTTC	CASSQQSSYEQYF
TRBV20-1	.	.	TRBJ2-7	TGCAGTGCCACCGGACTATCGACCTACGAGCAGTACTTC	CSATGLSTYEQYF
TRBV12-3/TRBV12-4	.	.	TRBJ2-7	TGTGCCAGCAGTGCCCCCAGTACTCCCTACGAGCAGTACTTC	CASSAPSTPYEQYF
TRBV6-6	.	.	TRBJ1-2	TGTGCCAGCAGTTACTCAGCGGATACTAACTATGGCTACACCTTC	CASSYSADTNYGYTF
TRBV28	.	.	TRBJ2-1	TGTGCCAGCAAGAAGGACCGTAACAATGAGCAGTTCTTC	CASKKDRNNEQFF
TRBV6-5	.	TRBD1	TRBJ1-4	TGTGCCAGCAGTTACGCGGGACAGGGCTTTGAAAAACTGTTTTTT	CASSYAGQGFEKLFF
TRBV27	few	TRBD1	TRBJ1-5	TGTGCCAGCAGTTCGGGACAGGGTTATCAGCCCCAGCATTTT	CASSSGQGYQPQHF
TRBV11-3	.	TRBD1	TRBJ2-1	TGTGCCAGCAGCCAGGGCTCAGGGGCAGGGGGCGATGAGCAGTTCTTC	CASSQGSGAGGDEQFF
TRBV9	.	TRBD1	TRBJ2-7	TGTGCCAGCAGCATAGGACAGGGGTATGACGAGCAGTACTTC	CASSIGQGYDEQYF
TRBV20-1	few	.	TRBJ2-5	TGCAGTGCTAGACCGCGATTAAAAGAGACCCAGTACTTC	CSARPRLKETQYF
TRBV27	.	TRBD2	TRBJ2-5	TGTGCCAGCATCCCCCGCGGGAGGACGCCCCTCGATGAGCAGTACTTC	CASIPRGRTPLDEQYF
TRBV29-1	.	.	TRBJ2-5	TGCAGCGTTGTGTCTGACTTGTACCAAGAGACCCAGTACTTC	CSVVSDLYQETQYF